The entry that follows covers one T cell receptor (beta chain) sequence. The germline V gene encodes CDR1 SGHTA and CDR2 FQGNSA. Trimming stripped 8 bases from V and 4 bases from J, with 9 bases between. This CDR3 is 13 amino acids long. This specimen belongs to a study of T-cell reconstitution after alpha-beta-depleted transplantation in children. Unique molecular identifiers were incorporated into the prepared TCRbeta library. Each CDR3 protein gets one entry after TCRdb re-called the PCR reads with MiXCR. The sample carries roughly 200,000 distinct CDR3 sequences, 6.5% to 7.5% recorded once. Sequences were derived from PBMCs from the stem cell graft donor, sampled from the stem cell graft. The chain combines TRBV7-2 with TRBJ1-6; unclear D gene. The clonotype was recovered from a human donor who donated a stem cell graft to a child with Wiskott-Aldrich syndrome. CDR3 DNA: TGTGCCAGCGGAACGGAATATAATTCACCCCTCCACTTT. Translating gives CASGTEYNSPLHF.